The 26 T cell receptor beta chains listed next were all sequenced from one sample in a study of regulatory T cells in long-lasting Graves disease. Specified time point: newly diagnosed GD, antithyroid drugs for less than 3 months. The TCR library used RNA extracted from PBMCs. Relying on iRepertoire HTBI primers and Arm-PCR of CDR3 regions, the team built TCR beta libraries. TCRdb analysed the multiplex PCR reads with MiXCR anew, one entry per CDR3 protein. The sample carries a few hundred thousand distinct CDR3 sequences, approximately 12% recorded once. The sample was also reused in another study, on T cells in Graves' hyperthyroidism and ophthalmopathy.

Material: peripheral blood mononuclear cells (PBMCs), obtained at new diagnosis, from a patient treated with antithyroid drugs. Receptors originate from a woman aged 18-35 years with Graves disease.

This clonotype was seen only a few times. Without the conserved terminal phenylalanine or tryptophan, this CDR3 likely stems from a read error. J is TRBJ2-7 and V is TRBV27; D call uncertain. The CDR3 extends over 16 amino acids. V lost 5 bases, J lost 3 bases, and 20 bases lay in between. Looked up from germline, CDR1 is MNHEY and CDR2 is SMNVEV (reference sequence). CDR3 in amino acids: CASSPLATEWGYEQYL. Written as DNA, the CDR3 is TGTGCCAGCAGTCCTTTGGCAACCGAATGGGGCTACGAGCAGTACCTC.

The sample holds many counts of this clonotype. The rearrangement joins TRBV7-9 to TRBJ2-5; no definite D call. The germline V gene encodes CDR1 SEHNR and CDR2 FQNEAQ (reference sequence). The CDR3 totals 15 residues. The V end lost 5 bases, the J end lost 2 bases, and 15 bases lay between the germline ends. CDR3 in DNA: TGTGCCAGCAGCCCCCGGCTGGACGTTCAAGAGACCCAGTACTTC. Its translation is CASSPRLDVQETQYF.

This clonotype was observed a handful of times. The chain recombines TRBV11-2 with TRBJ2-5; 8 positions agree with TRBD1. The germline V gene has CDR1 SGHAT and CDR2 FQNNGV. This CDR3 contains 15 residues. The V and J ends lost 7 bases and 5 bases, in that order; junction bases with no gene match: 12. CDR3 bases: TGTGCCAGCACCCTAAGTACAGGGGGGAGGGAGACCCAGTACTTC. This translates into CASTLSTGGRETQYF.

This clonotype was observed at least ten times. J is TRBJ2-7 and V is TRBV20-1; D gene unclear. V was trimmed by 0 bases and J by 6 bases, leaving 12 bases between them. Germline CDR1 reads DFQATT; CDR2 reads SNEGSKA (reference sequence). This CDR3 spans 13 amino acids. CDR3 residues: CSARDPLVGEQYF. The CDR3 DNA follows: TGCAGTGCTAGAGATCCGTTAGTTGGCGAGCAGTACTTC.

This chain joins TRBV20-1 and TRBJ2-7; 10 bases are shared with TRBD2. With V trimmed by 1 base and J by 5 bases, 8 bases remained unmatched. The V gene's germline CDR1 is DFQATT and CDR2 SNEGSKA (reference sequence). The length of the CDR3 is 15 residues. The CDR3 is CSARVVTSGFDEQYF. The DNA of the CDR3 is TGCAGTGCTAGAGTGGTGACTAGCGGGTTCGACGAGCAGTACTTC.

This clonotype showed up many times. The chain couples TRBV6-2 or TRBV6-3 to TRBJ2-7; 8 bases are shared with TRBD2. Trimming cost V 3 bases and J 3 bases; bases outside gene matches: 19. This CDR3 has 19 amino acids. From germline, CDR1 is MNHEY and CDR2 SVGEGT. The chain's CDR3 is CASSYERLARKAGIYEQYF. The CDR3 DNA follows: TGTGCCAGCAGTTATGAACGACTAGCGCGCAAGGCTGGGATCTACGAGCAGTACTTC.

This clonotype has a count of ten or more. The chain is built from TRBV5-1 and TRBJ1-1, with D possibly matching TRBD1 (6 bases). The CDR3 extends over 13 amino acids. Trimming removed 2 bases at V and 4 bases at J, with 9 bases between. Germline lookup yields CDR1 SGHRS and CDR2 YFSETQ. DNA for the CDR3: TGCGCCAGCAGCTTCCCAGGGGTCACTGAAGCTTTCTTT. Residues: CASSFPGVTEAFF.

This clonotype was seen ten or more times. This rearrangement joins TRBV7-2 to TRBJ2-2, with 9 bases aligning to TRBD2. Trimming took 7 bases from V and 4 from J; bases not matched to a gene: 4. The germline V gene encodes CDR1 SGHTA and CDR2 FQGNSA. This CDR3 is built from 14 residues. DNA of the CDR3: TGTGCCAGCATGCTTAGCGGGAGCACCGGGGAGCTGTTTTTT. Translating gives CASMLSGSTGELFF.

In its sample, this clonotype was seen many times. The chain recombines TRBV20-1 with TRBJ1-5; D ambiguous. Trimming removed 5 bases from V and 3 bases from J, with 11 bases in between. Germline CDR1 and CDR2: DFQATT and SNEGSKA (reference sequence). CDR3 length: 13 residues. The CDR3 loop is CSAWTENNQPQHF. CDR3 bases: TGCAGTGCTTGGACCGAAAACAATCAGCCCCAGCATTTT.

This clonotype was counted ten times or more. This sequence joins TRBV11-2 and TRBJ1-5; 7 bases map to TRBD1. The CDR3 is 17 amino acids. The junction had 16 bases not matched to a gene; V was cut back by 5 bases and J by 6 bases. Germline V CDR1 and CDR2: SGHAT, FQNNGV. CDR3 in amino acids: CASSPRQGRSVRQPQHF. CDR3 sequence (DNA): TGTGCCAGCAGCCCTCGACAGGGACGATCCGTACGTCAGCCCCAGCATTTT.

Only one count was recorded for this clonotype. A much larger clone differs by one base, so this may be a read error. The chain employs TRBV29-1 and TRBJ2-7; 11 bases line up with TRBD1. This CDR3 spans 13 amino acids. Germline values: CDR1 SQVTM, CDR2 ANQGSEA. The CDR3 sequence: CSVGQGEAYERYF. CDR3 sequence (DNA): TGCAGCGTGGGACAGGGGGAAGCCTACGAGCGGTACTTC.

The table lists this clonotype with a few counts. The chain carries TRBV6-2 or TRBV6-3 and TRBJ2-3; D unresolved. Per germline, CDR1 MNHEY and CDR2 SVGEGT. The V end was cut by 5 bases, the J end by 3 bases, with 9 bases between. This CDR3 region has 13 residues. The CDR3: CASSEAVTDTQYF. The CDR3 nucleotides read TGTGCCAGCAGTGAAGCTGTGACAGATACGCAGTATTTT.

This clonotype was detected ten times or more. The chain combines TRBV6-1 with TRBJ1-2, with D possibly being TRBD1 (5 bases). The V gene lost 6 bases and the J gene lost 4 bases, with 12 bases spanning the gap. The CDR3 length is 13 residues. Germline V lookup: CDR1 MNHNS, CDR2 SASEGT. The CDR3, as DNA: TGTGCCAGCAGCCCCAGGGTGGGCTATGGCTACACCTTC. Translation: CASSPRVGYGYTF.

This clonotype was picked up many times. The V and J genes are TRBV11-2 and TRBJ2-7, with 8 positions matching TRBD2. Trimming removed 5 bases from V and 4 bases from J; junction bases left unmatched: 13. CDR3 length equals 16 residues. Germline CDR1 and CDR2: SGHAT and FQNNGV. The CDR3 loop is CASSPGLDQREYEQYF. In nucleotides, the CDR3 is TGTGCCAGCAGCCCCGGACTGGACCAGCGGGAGTACGAGCAGTACTTC. The whole variable domain, filled in from reference TRBV11-2 and TRBJ2-7, reads EAGVAQSPRYKIIEKRQSVAFWCNPISGHATLYWYQQILGQGPKLLIQFQNNGVVDDSQLPKDRFSAERLKGVDSTLKIQPAKLEDSAVYLCASSPGLDQREYEQYFGPGTRLTVT.

This clonotype was found a few times. The chain uses TRBV7-2 and TRBJ2-7; no clear D. The germline CDR1 and CDR2 sequences are SGHTA and FQGNSA. This CDR3 contains 13 residues. V was trimmed by 1 base and J by 1 base, leaving 5 bases between them. The CDR3 DNA reads as TGTGCCAGCAGCTTAGACGGGTCCTACGAGCAGTACGTC. This gives the protein CASSLDGSYEQYV.

The chain couples TRBV10-3 to TRBJ2-1; 14 bases map to TRBD2. Trimming cost V 4 bases and J 5 bases; bases outside gene matches: 4. CDR3 length: 16 residues. The germline V gene encodes CDR1 ENHRY and CDR2 SYGVKD. CDR3 nucleotides: TGTGCCATCAGTGGACTAGCGGGGGGGCCGGACAATGAGCAGTTCTTC. Protein product: CAISGLAGGPDNEQFF.

This clonotype showed up just a few times. The chain uses TRBV29-1 and TRBJ2-6; D is uncertain. Per germline, CDR1 SQVTM and CDR2 ANQGSEA. The V and J ends lost 3 bases and 0 bases respectively, with 6 bases between them. CDR3 size: 14 residues. This chain's CDR3 is CSVEESSGANVLTF. CDR3 coding DNA: TGCAGCGTTGAGGAGAGCTCTGGGGCCAACGTCCTGACTTTC.

In its sample, this clonotype was seen many times. The chain recombines TRBV12-3 or TRBV12-4 with TRBJ1-5; D unclear. The CDR3 is 19 amino acids. V dropped 0 bases and J dropped 4 bases, with 22 bases sitting between them. The CDR3 spells CASSLAYSGLSYRNQPQHF. The CDR3 DNA reads as TGTGCCAGCAGTTTAGCCTACAGCGGATTGAGTTATCGGAATCAGCCCCAGCATTTT.

The J gene is TRBJ2-4, the V gene TRBV4-2, with TRBD2 identical over 9 bases. The CDR3 is made up of 19 amino acids. Trimming took 4 bases from V and 0 from J; bases not matched to a gene: 13. Germline CDR1 is LGHNA and CDR2 is YNFKEQ. The CDR3 loop is CASSRPRVAGAEAKNIQYF. The DNA for the CDR3 is TGTGCCAGCAGCCGCCCTCGGGTAGCGGGAGCCGAAGCCAAAAACATTCAGTACTTC.

The chain recombines TRBV4-1 with TRBJ2-3; 8 bases are shared with TRBD2. V lost 4 bases and J lost 1; bases outside the gene matches: 19. Germline V CDR1 and CDR2: MGHRA, YSYEKL. This CDR3 has 20 amino acids. This CDR3 reads CASSRPLRLAGSTGTDTQYF. The CDR3 DNA reads TGCGCCAGCAGCCGCCCTCTCAGGCTAGCGGGCTCGACTGGCACAGATACGCAGTATTTT.

This rearrangement joins TRBV20-1 to TRBJ2-1; D is uncertain. V gave up 6 bases and J gave up 5 bases, with 11 bases separating them. The CDR3 totals 12 residues. The germline V gene encodes CDR1 DFQATT and CDR2 SNEGSKA (reference sequence). The CDR3, as DNA: TGCAGTGCCCATGATCAGGACAATGAGCAGTTCTTC. This translates into CSAHDQDNEQFF.

This clonotype was detected ten times or more. The chain uses TRBV7-9 and TRBJ1-4; D uncertain. Germline V gene lookup returns CDR1 SEHNR and CDR2 FQNEAQ (reference sequence). Trimming removed 4 bases at V and 3 bases at J, with 15 bases between. The CDR3 covers 16 residues. CDR3 sequence reads: CASSSRSWGSNEKLFF. The DNA for the CDR3 is TGTGCCAGCAGCTCCAGATCTTGGGGTTCTAATGAAAAACTGTTTTTT.

There are many counts of this clonotype. CDR3 nucleotide sequence: TGTGCCAGCAGTCGCGCGGGCTCTGGGGCCAACGTCCTGACTTTC. It yields the protein CASSRAGSGANVLTF. This rearrangement joins TRBV28 to TRBJ2-6, with D possibly matching TRBD2 (5 bases). The V gene lost 5 bases and the J gene lost 0 bases, with 8 bases spanning the gap. This CDR3 region has 15 residues. Germline loops: CDR1 MDHEN, CDR2 SYDVKM.

This clonotype appeared many times. The J gene is TRBJ2-5, the V gene TRBV18; 9 bases match TRBD2. The CDR3 sequence is 15 residues long. With V trimmed by 2 bases and J by 3 bases, 4 bases remained unmatched. Per germline, CDR1 KGHSH and CDR2 LQKENI. The CDR3: CASSPGTSWEETQYF. The CDR3 DNA reads as TGTGCCAGCTCACCAGGGACTAGCTGGGAAGAGACCCAGTACTTC.

This clonotype was seen ten or more times. The chain recombines TRBV20-1 with TRBJ1-1; 8 positions agree with TRBD1. The germline gives CDR1 DFQATT, CDR2 SNEGSKA (reference sequence). V shed 3 bases and J 1 base; nucleotides not matched to a gene: 13. The CDR3 totals 17 residues. The CDR3 spells CSASPTRWDRPNTEAFF. Here the CDR3 DNA reads TGCAGTGCTAGTCCCACTAGGTGGGACAGGCCGAACACTGAAGCTTTCTTT.

The genes are TRBV6-5 and TRBJ2-5; D gene unclear. Germline loops: CDR1 MNHEY, CDR2 SVGAGI. The CDR3 is 13 residues long. Trimming stripped 3 bases from V and 4 bases from J, with 9 bases between. CDR3 sequence reads: CASSYGPSETQYF. For the CDR3, the DNA is TGTGCCAGCAGTTATGGTCCTTCAGAGACCCAGTACTTC.